Each of the 19 T cell receptor beta chains below was sequenced from the same sample in a study of blood T cells in healthy people across ages (dated by TCRdb to the mid-2010s). Library preparation employed 5' RACE. Sequenced using an Illumina HiSeq 2500. A second PCR of 7 to 11 cycles was run with a J-beta primer mix and a sample-barcoded 5' primer. The raw public data were reprocessed by TCRdb itself: fastp quality trimming at Q25, MiXCR clonotype calling, in-frame beta chains only. Entries that share a CDR3 protein sequence are merged under the most common genes and DNA. For this sample the table gives over 500,000 distinct CDR3 sequences, of which approximately 52% were detected only once. The ten top clones hold about 13% of the sample. Sequencing was carried out using blood. These receptors originate from a woman older than 75 in good health.

This clonotype was picked up one time. V is TRBV6-6 and J is TRBJ2-1, with a tentative D call TRBD2 (7 bases). Germline V gene sequence: CDR1 MNHNY, CDR2 SVGAGI (reference sequence). This CDR3 is 15 amino acids long. V was trimmed by 3 bases and J by 7 bases, leaving 16 bases between them. CDR3 amino acids: CASSYGPAGANEQFF. The CDR3 bases are TGTGCCAGCAGTTATGGGCCTGCGGGGGCGAATGAGCAGTTCTTC.

A few counts support this clonotype. The chain's CDR3 is CASSFTTVAGELFF. Here the CDR3 DNA reads TGTGCCAGCAGCTTTACTACAGTGGCCGGGGAGCTGTTTTTT. The chain recombines TRBV7-2 with TRBJ2-2; no reliable D call. This CDR3 is 14 amino acids long. V was pared by 3 bases and J by 6 bases, with 11 bases between. CDR1 and CDR2 from the germline V gene are SGHTA and FQGNSA.

This clonotype was counted at least ten times. The chain employs TRBV4-2 and TRBJ2-1; D is perhaps TRBD2 (6 bases). Per the germline V gene, CDR1 is LGHNA and CDR2 is YNFKEQ. The V gene lost 0 bases and the J gene lost 7 bases, with 13 bases spanning the gap. This CDR3 is 15 amino acids long. CDR3 coding DNA: TGTGCCAGCAGCCAAGATCTAAGCGGGTCTAATGAGCAGTTCTTC. Protein: CASSQDLSGSNEQFF.

The chain combines TRBV9 with TRBJ2-1; 12 bases fit TRBD2. The CDR3 is 18 residues long. The junction had 14 bases not matched to a gene; V was cut back by 4 bases and J by 6 bases. The germline V gene encodes CDR1 SGDLS and CDR2 YYNGEE. The CDR3 DNA is TGTGCCAGCAGCTTACGAGGTCCGACTAGCGGGAGAAGCAATGAGCAGTTCTTC. This gives the protein CASSLRGPTSGRSNEQFF.

The V call is TRBV7-6, the J call TRBJ1-5; 9 positions match TRBD1. The CDR3 has 18 residues. CDR1 and CDR2 from the germline V gene are SGHVS and FNYEAQ. Unmatched junction bases numbered 15, after V lost 5 bases and J lost 4 bases. The CDR3 here is CASSLNTPTGGGNQPQHF. The CDR3 DNA is TGTGCCAGCAGCCTCAATACCCCGACAGGGGGTGGGAATCAGCCCCAGCATTTT.

This clonotype was counted ten times or more. The J gene is TRBJ2-3, the V gene TRBV7-2, with D unresolved. The length of the CDR3 is 12 residues. Looked up from germline, CDR1 is SGHTA and CDR2 is FQGNSA. Trimming stripped 1 base from V and 8 bases from J, with 7 bases between. CDR3 amino acids: CASSLEPPTQYF. The CDR3 DNA follows: TGTGCCAGCAGCTTAGAACCCCCTACGCAGTATTTT.

This clonotype was counted a few times. This chain joins TRBV5-1 and TRBJ1-1, with TRBD1 matching 8 bases. Germline CDR1 and CDR2: SGHRS and YFSETQ. The CDR3 is 14 amino acids. With V trimmed by 4 bases and J by 4 bases, 6 bases remained unmatched. The DNA of the CDR3 is TGCGCCAGCAGCACCCGACAGGGGCCCACTGAAGCTTTCTTT. Its protein product is CASSTRQGPTEAFF.

The CDR3 loop reads CASSVVFNYGYTF. The CDR3 DNA follows: TGTGCCAGCAGCGTGGTTTTTAACTATGGCTACACCTTC. The gene calls are TRBV9 and TRBJ1-2; no definite D call. This CDR3 region has 13 residues. Germline V gene data show CDR1 as SGDLS and CDR2 as YYNGEE. V lost 2 bases and J 1 base, leaving 6 bases between the germline ends.

Note on this clonotype: This may arise from a read error, as a much more abundant clone is one base away. The rearrangement joins TRBV7-3 to TRBJ2-1; possible D gene TRBD2, 5 bases. This CDR3 is built from 15 residues. From germline, CDR1 is SGHTA and CDR2 FQGTGA. The CDR3 DNA follows: TGTGCCAGCGGCTTACTGAGTACCCAAGGAGGTGAGCAGTTCTTC. Translating gives CASGLLSTQGGEQFF.

This clonotype was observed a few times. The V gene is TRBV28, the J gene TRBJ2-7; D is ambiguous. Trimming stripped 9 bases from V and 3 bases from J, with 12 bases between. CDR3 length: 12 amino acids. The germline V gene encodes CDR1 MDHEN and CDR2 SYDVKM. The CDR3 sequence is CARIKKIYEQYF. CDR3 coding DNA: TGTGCCAGGATTAAGAAAATCTACGAGCAGTACTTC.

This clonotype was found many times. CDR3 residues: CASSFRQGGHEQYF. The CDR3 bases are TGCGCCAGCAGCTTCAGGCAGGGTGGTCACGAGCAGTACTTC. V usage is TRBV5-1 and J usage is TRBJ2-7; tentatively, D is TRBD1 (5 bases). This CDR3 region has 14 residues. V dropped 2 bases and J dropped 5 bases, with 14 bases sitting between them. In germline, CDR1 is SGHRS, CDR2 YFSETQ.

This chain joins TRBV5-1 and TRBJ2-2; 9 bases are a match to TRBD2. The CDR3 is 14 amino acids. The J segment lost 7 bases and the V segment lost 4 bases, leaving 5 bases of the junction unmatched. Germline V CDR1 and CDR2: SGHRS, YFSETQ. CDR3 nucleotide sequence: TGCGCCAGCAGCGTTAGCGGGAGTTTCGGGGAGCTGTTTTTT. Encoded protein: CASSVSGSFGELFF.

This chain uses TRBV10-3 with TRBJ2-7; D uncertain. Germline loops: CDR1 ENHRY, CDR2 SYGVKD. Trimming left V 5 bases short and J 5 bases short, with 7 bases between. CDR3 size: 11 residues. The CDR3 loop is CAISIDNEQYF. CDR3 nucleotides: TGTGCCATCAGTATTGACAACGAGCAGTACTTC.

This clonotype was seen only a few times. A read error may be the cause here, since a much bigger clone is one base away. The CDR3 loop is CASSPQTGGYNEQYF. In nucleotides, the CDR3 is TGTGCCAGCAGCCCCCAGACTGGGGGCTACAATGAGCAGTACTTC. This chain joins TRBV7-3 and TRBJ2-1; a possible D gene is TRBD1 (6 bases). The end of the DNA is better explained by TRBJ2-7, so the J call may be wrong. CDR3 length equals 15 residues. Germline values: CDR1 SGHTA, CDR2 FQGTGA.

The genes are TRBV20-1 and TRBJ2-1; D ambiguous. CDR3 length equals 12 residues. The germline V gene has CDR1 DFQATT and CDR2 SNEGSKA (reference sequence). Trimming took off 3 bases at V and 10 bases at J, with 13 bases between the two ends. CDR3 region: CSARFESEEQFF. In DNA, the CDR3 is TGCAGTGCTAGGTTCGAGTCTGAGGAGCAGTTCTTC.

This clonotype was counted between two and nine times. The chain recombines TRBV29-1 with TRBJ2-3; the D is unclear. Germline assignment: CDR1 SQVTM and CDR2 ANQGSEA. The CDR3 has 11 residues. V lost 4 bases to trimming and J lost 4 bases, with 6 bases between them. CDR3 sequence: CSVALADTQYF. The DNA of the CDR3 is TGCAGCGTTGCCCTGGCAGATACGCAGTATTTT.

At least ten counts were recorded for this clonotype. The CDR3 reads CASSFQGFGNEQFF. The CDR3 coding sequence is TGTGCCAGCAGCTTCCAGGGGTTCGGCAATGAGCAGTTCTTC. The V gene is TRBV11-3, the J gene TRBJ2-1; D is perhaps TRBD1 (6 bases). Trimming removed 3 bases at V and 6 bases at J, with 12 bases between. The CDR3 has 14 residues. Looked up from germline, CDR1 is SGHNT and CDR2 is YENEEA.

The chain carries TRBV4-2 and TRBJ1-5, with D unclear. CDR3 length: 15 amino acids. Between the trimmed V and J ends, which lost 0 bases and 5 bases, there was a span of 11 bases. CDR1 LGHNA and CDR2 YNFKEQ come from the germline V gene. For the CDR3, the DNA is TGTGCCAGCAGCCAAGATACCAGTTTATATCAGCCCCAGCATTTT. It specifies CASSQDTSLYQPQHF.

In regard to this clonotype: Relative to the germline gene, one junction end is altered; a read error may explain this. The chain couples TRBV5-1 to TRBJ2-1; D perhaps matches TRBD2 (5 bases). Germline V gives CDR1 SGHRS, CDR2 YFSETQ. CDR3 length: 17 amino acids. The CDR3 nucleotides read TGCGCCAGCAGCTTGGAGGGCAGCGGTAGCTCCTATAATGAGCAGTTCTTC. Translated, it gives CASSLEGSGSSYNEQFF. Supplemented by reference TRBV5-1 and TRBJ2-1, the full variable domain reads KAGVTQTPRYLIKTRGQQVTLSCSPISGHRSVSWYQQTPGQGLQFLFEYFSETQRNKGNFPGRFSGRQFSNSRSEMNVSTLELGDSALYLCASSLEGSGSSYNEQFFGPGTRLTVL.